This entry lists 22 T cell receptor beta chains sequenced from one sample in a study of T cells of healthy individuals. TCRdb analysed the 5' RACE reads with MiXCR anew, one entry per CDR3 protein. The sample lists around 100,000 distinct CDR3 sequences, 17% seen once, with roughly 6.2% in the top ten. Every receptor here comes from a human donor in good health.

This clonotype was picked up a small number of times. The chain carries TRBV5-6 and TRBJ2-7; 9 nucleotides align to TRBD1. The J segment lost 0 bases and the V segment lost 4 bases, leaving 8 bases of the junction unmatched. This CDR3 spans 16 amino acids. Per germline, CDR1 SGHDT and CDR2 YYEEEE. Here the CDR3 DNA reads TGTGCCAGCAGCCGTCGCCCGGGACAGGGCTCCTACGAGCAGTACTTC. The encoded protein is CASSRRPGQGSYEQYF.

This clonotype appeared a single time. This chain uses TRBV7-9 with TRBJ2-7; D is possibly TRBD1 (5 bases). Germline V gives CDR1 SEHNR, CDR2 FQNEAQ (reference sequence). V lost 3 bases and J lost 7, with 16 bases in between. The CDR3 length is 14 residues. The CDR3 DNA reads as TGTGCCAGCAGCTTGGTAGGGGCAGGGCGGGAGCAGTACTTC. This encodes CASSLVGAGREQYF.

This CDR3 reads CASSFSLRGDTQYF. The CDR3 nucleotides are TGTGCCAGCAGCTTCTCCTTAAGGGGGGATACGCAGTATTTT. The chain links TRBV7-9 to TRBJ2-3, with a weak D call TRBD1 (6 bases). The CDR3 has 14 amino acids. Trimming left V 3 bases short and J 6 bases short, with 13 bases between. The germline V gene has CDR1 SEHNR and CDR2 FQNEAQ (reference sequence).

This clonotype appeared a few times. The V gene is TRBV3-1, the J gene TRBJ1-3, with a weak D call TRBD1 (5 bases). Trimming took off 7 bases at V and 0 bases at J, with 10 bases between the two ends. This CDR3 is built from 14 residues. The germline V gene has CDR1 LGHDT and CDR2 YNNKEL (reference sequence). CDR3 in amino acids: CASTETDSGNTIYF. Written as DNA, the CDR3 is TGTGCCAGCACAGAGACAGACTCTGGAAACACCATATATTTT.

This clonotype was seen ten or more times. The chain combines TRBV13 with TRBJ1-2; 9 bases fit TRBD1. Germline V CDR1 and CDR2: PRHDT, FYEKMQ (reference sequence). The V gene end was trimmed by 5 bases and the J gene end by 6 bases; junction bases not matched to a gene: 7. The length of the CDR3 is 14 residues. The CDR3 region is CASSRGGQGNGYTF. The CDR3 nucleotides are TGTGCCAGCAGCCGAGGGGGACAGGGTAATGGCTACACCTTC. The full variable domain, in which reference TRBV13 and TRBJ1-2 provide the parts outside the CDR3, is AAGVIQSPRHLIKEKRETATLKCYPIPRHDTVYWYQQGPGQDPQFLISFYEKMQSDKGSIPDRFSAQQFSDYHSELNMSSLELGDSALYFCASSRGGQGNGYTFGSGTRLTVV.

V is TRBV20-1 and J is TRBJ2-1, with 8 bases matching TRBD1. Germline trimming cut 3 bases from V and 4 bases from J; bases unmatched to any gene: 8. CDR3 length: 15 residues. Germline V CDR1 and CDR2: DFQATT, SNEGSKA (reference sequence). This chain's CDR3 is CSASRPGGGYNEQFF. The CDR3 nucleotides are TGCAGTGCTAGTAGGCCAGGGGGCGGGTACAATGAGCAGTTCTTC.

There are many counts of this clonotype. The chain carries TRBV20-1 and TRBJ2-7; D gene unclear. Germline CDR1 is DFQATT and CDR2 is SNEGSKA (reference sequence). The CDR3 loop spans 11 amino acids. With 1 base removed from V and 8 bases from J, the gap between germline ends came to 9 bases. In nucleotides, the CDR3 is TGCAGTGCTAGAGGGATGTGGAAGCAGTACTTC. Translating it yields CSARGMWKQYF.

About this clonotype: Just one base apart from a much larger clone, this may be a read error. J is TRBJ2-3 and V is TRBV12-3 or TRBV12-4, with 13 bases that match TRBD2. J gave up 2 bases and V 7 bases, and 6 bases lay outside the gene matches. This CDR3 spans 16 amino acids. CDR3 residues: CASNTTSGGVTDTQYF. In DNA, the CDR3 is TGTGCCAGCAATACAACTAGCGGGGGGGTCACAGATACGCAGTATTTT.

The chain carries TRBV20-1 and TRBJ2-7; tentatively, D is TRBD1 (5 bases). CDR3 size: 14 residues. Germline lookup yields CDR1 DFQATT and CDR2 SNEGSKA (reference sequence). Trimming shortened V by 3 bases and J by 2 bases, and 14 bases separated the two germline ends. The CDR3 loop reads CSASPRTYPYEQYF. CDR3 DNA: TGCAGTGCTAGTCCCCGGACATATCCCTACGAGCAGTACTTC.

The gene calls are TRBV6-5 and TRBJ2-4; no firm D call. V shed 0 bases and J shed 5 bases, with 5 bases lying between them. CDR1 is MNHEY, CDR2 SVGAGI, per germline. The CDR3 has 13 residues. CDR3 loop: CASSYSTENIQYF. The DNA for the CDR3 is TGTGCCAGCAGTTACTCAACAGAAAACATTCAGTACTTC.

Many counts were recorded for this clonotype. One junction end does not reproduce the germline sequence, and a read error may be involved. The DNA for the CDR3 is TGCAGACTGGGGGGGTCCTATTATTCACCCCTCCACTTT. It codes for CRLGGSYYSPLHF. The chain recombines TRBV20-1 with TRBJ1-6, with D maybe TRBD1 (5 bases). The CDR3 runs to 13 residues. CDR1 and CDR2 (germline): DFQATT, SNEGSKA (reference sequence).

This clonotype has ten or more counts. This rearrangement joins TRBV5-5 to TRBJ2-3; 13 bases fit TRBD2. Germline trimming cut 5 bases from V and 6 bases from J; bases unmatched to any gene: 3. Looked up from germline, CDR1 is SGHKS and CDR2 is YYEKEE (reference sequence). This CDR3 has 14 amino acids. The CDR3 is CASRAGLAGDTQYF. The CDR3 DNA follows: TGTGCCAGCAGGGCGGGACTAGCGGGGGATACGCAGTATTTT.

This clonotype was detected ten times or more. The chain links TRBV20-1 to TRBJ1-2, with a possible D match to TRBD1 (5 bases). Germline values: CDR1 DFQATT, CDR2 SNEGSKA (reference sequence). This CDR3 is 13 amino acids long. Trimming pared 6 bases from V and 0 bases from J, leaving 11 bases between. The CDR3 coding sequence is TGCAGTGCCTCATTCAGGGCTAACTATGGCTACACCTTC. Translation: CSASFRANYGYTF.

The chain uses TRBV30 and TRBJ2-7; D ambiguous. The V end was cut by 3 bases, the J end by 3 bases, with 15 bases between. CDR1 and CDR2 from the germline V gene are GTSNPN and SVGIG (reference sequence). CDR3 length: 14 amino acids. CDR3 sequence: CAWRRDDLFYEQYF. DNA of the CDR3: TGTGCCTGGAGACGCGACGACCTCTTCTACGAGCAGTACTTC.

The table lists this clonotype with a few counts. V and J are TRBV7-6 and TRBJ2-1, with D hard to call. Trimming pared 3 bases from V and 0 bases from J, leaving 15 bases between. CDR1 and CDR2 from the germline V gene are SGHVS and FNYEAQ. The CDR3 sequence is 17 residues long. CDR3 loop: CASSLLSQQSSYNEQFF. The CDR3 coding sequence is TGTGCCAGCAGCTTGCTGAGCCAGCAGAGCTCCTACAATGAGCAGTTCTTC.

This clonotype showed up just a few times. The chain links TRBV6-2 or TRBV6-3 to TRBJ1-2; TRBD1 might be the D (5 bases). V was cut by 1 base and J by 4 bases, with 10 bases left in between. The CDR3 totals 14 residues. Germline assignment: CDR1 MNHEY and CDR2 SVGEGT. Here the CDR3 reads CASSYYRTSYGYTF. The CDR3 DNA follows: TGTGCCAGCAGTTACTATCGGACAAGCTATGGCTACACCTTC.

This clonotype occurred a few times. The V gene is TRBV4-3, the J gene TRBJ2-7; TRBD1 matches at 8 bases. The CDR3 extends over 15 amino acids. Unmatched junction bases numbered 4, after V lost 3 bases and J lost 0 bases. Germline CDR1 and CDR2: LGHNA and YSLEER. CDR3 in amino acids: CASSHLTGGSYEQYF. The CDR3 DNA reads as TGCGCCAGCAGCCACTTAACAGGGGGCTCCTACGAGCAGTACTTC.

This clonotype was observed a few times. The chain carries TRBV24-1 and TRBJ2-2; no reliable D call. Germline CDR1 KGHDR, CDR2 SFDVKD. Trimming took off 6 bases at V and 2 bases at J, with 6 bases between the two ends. The CDR3 extends over 13 amino acids. CDR3 DNA sequence: TGTGCCACCAGTAACAGCAACACCGGGGAGCTGTTTTTT. This codes for CATSNSNTGELFF.

There are many counts of this clonotype. V usage is TRBV6-4 and J usage is TRBJ2-2; D tentatively fits TRBD1 or TRBD2 (5 bases each). The ends were cut back, 6 bases at V and 4 bases at J, with 12 bases in the middle. The CDR3 spans 14 residues. Germline V gene sequence: CDR1 MRHNA, CDR2 SNTAGT. The CDR3 here is CASSPGPTTGELFF. Written as DNA, the CDR3 is TGTGCCAGCAGCCCGGGACCGACCACCGGGGAGCTGTTTTTT.

A few counts support this clonotype. V is TRBV15 and J is TRBJ2-1; possible D gene TRBD2, 5 bases. The CDR3 runs to 17 residues. The germline V gene has CDR1 LNHNV and CDR2 YYDKDF (reference sequence). Trimming shortened V by 3 bases and J by 5 bases, and 20 bases separated the two germline ends. CDR3: CATSRDHYPGVDNEQFF. CDR3 DNA: TGTGCCACCAGCAGGGACCACTACCCCGGGGTAGACAATGAGCAGTTCTTC.

This clonotype was recorded a few times. This chain joins TRBV5-1 and TRBJ2-3; 11 bases map to TRBD1. Unmatched junction bases numbered 8, after V lost 4 bases and J lost 1 base. Germline CDR1 and CDR2: SGHRS and YFSETQ. The CDR3 spans 17 residues. CDR3 sequence reads: CASSPGQGALGTDTQYF. The CDR3 DNA reads TGCGCCAGCAGCCCCGGACAGGGGGCTTTAGGCACAGATACGCAGTATTTT. The entire variable domain, with the rest obtained from reference TRBV5-1 and TRBJ2-3, is as follows: KAGVTQTPRYLIKTRGQQVTLSCSPISGHRSVSWYQQTPGQGLQFLFEYFSETQRNKGNFPGRFSGRQFSNSRSEMNVSTLELGDSALYLCASSPGQGALGTDTQYFGPGTRLTVL.

A few counts support this clonotype. This rearrangement joins TRBV7-2 to TRBJ2-3; D may be TRBD2 (5 bases). Trimming removed 7 bases at V and 2 bases at J, with 10 bases between. Germline V lookup: CDR1 SGHTA, CDR2 FQGNSA. The CDR3 is 13 residues long. The CDR3 DNA is TGTGCCAGCACCTGGACTTTCACAGATACGCAGTATTTT. This translates into CASTWTFTDTQYF.